This T cell receptor (beta chain) originates from a study of blood T cell repertoires in COVID-19. Study summary: T cells, B-cell-depleted T cells, or PBMCs supplied cDNA or gDNA.

All enrollees were about 18 to 100 years old and from fewer than 25 US areas. Germline CDR1 SNHLY, CDR2 FYNNEI. This CDR3 is built from 14 residues. V gave up 6 bases and J gave up 2 bases, with 11 bases separating them. The repertoire was sequenced with immunoSEQ multiplex PCR; TCRdb's copy has only in-frame clones and lacks some. The sample has 150,000 to 200,000 clones, around 89% seen once. The sample taken for sequencing was PBMCs or T cells enriched from blood (not recorded which). The V call is TRBV2, the J call TRBJ1-5, with no clear D. The sequence derives from a woman between 50 and 59 years old who had recovered from COVID-19. CDR3 sequence (DNA): TGTGCCAGCAGGGAGGACCTGGGCAATCAGCCCCAGCATTTT. Its translation is CASREDLGNQPQHF.